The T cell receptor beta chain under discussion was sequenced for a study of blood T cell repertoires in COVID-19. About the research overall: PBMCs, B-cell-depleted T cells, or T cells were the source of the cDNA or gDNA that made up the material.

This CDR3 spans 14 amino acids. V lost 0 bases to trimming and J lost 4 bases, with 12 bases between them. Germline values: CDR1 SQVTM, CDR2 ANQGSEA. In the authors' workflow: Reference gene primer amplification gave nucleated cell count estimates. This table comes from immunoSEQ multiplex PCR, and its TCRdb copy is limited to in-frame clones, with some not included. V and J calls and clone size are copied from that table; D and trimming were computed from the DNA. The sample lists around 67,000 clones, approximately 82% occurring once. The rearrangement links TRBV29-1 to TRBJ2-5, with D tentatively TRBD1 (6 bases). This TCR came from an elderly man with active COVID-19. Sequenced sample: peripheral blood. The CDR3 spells CSVEDGQGSETQYF. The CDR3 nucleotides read TGCAGCGTTGAAGATGGTCAGGGGTCAGAGACCCAGTACTTC.